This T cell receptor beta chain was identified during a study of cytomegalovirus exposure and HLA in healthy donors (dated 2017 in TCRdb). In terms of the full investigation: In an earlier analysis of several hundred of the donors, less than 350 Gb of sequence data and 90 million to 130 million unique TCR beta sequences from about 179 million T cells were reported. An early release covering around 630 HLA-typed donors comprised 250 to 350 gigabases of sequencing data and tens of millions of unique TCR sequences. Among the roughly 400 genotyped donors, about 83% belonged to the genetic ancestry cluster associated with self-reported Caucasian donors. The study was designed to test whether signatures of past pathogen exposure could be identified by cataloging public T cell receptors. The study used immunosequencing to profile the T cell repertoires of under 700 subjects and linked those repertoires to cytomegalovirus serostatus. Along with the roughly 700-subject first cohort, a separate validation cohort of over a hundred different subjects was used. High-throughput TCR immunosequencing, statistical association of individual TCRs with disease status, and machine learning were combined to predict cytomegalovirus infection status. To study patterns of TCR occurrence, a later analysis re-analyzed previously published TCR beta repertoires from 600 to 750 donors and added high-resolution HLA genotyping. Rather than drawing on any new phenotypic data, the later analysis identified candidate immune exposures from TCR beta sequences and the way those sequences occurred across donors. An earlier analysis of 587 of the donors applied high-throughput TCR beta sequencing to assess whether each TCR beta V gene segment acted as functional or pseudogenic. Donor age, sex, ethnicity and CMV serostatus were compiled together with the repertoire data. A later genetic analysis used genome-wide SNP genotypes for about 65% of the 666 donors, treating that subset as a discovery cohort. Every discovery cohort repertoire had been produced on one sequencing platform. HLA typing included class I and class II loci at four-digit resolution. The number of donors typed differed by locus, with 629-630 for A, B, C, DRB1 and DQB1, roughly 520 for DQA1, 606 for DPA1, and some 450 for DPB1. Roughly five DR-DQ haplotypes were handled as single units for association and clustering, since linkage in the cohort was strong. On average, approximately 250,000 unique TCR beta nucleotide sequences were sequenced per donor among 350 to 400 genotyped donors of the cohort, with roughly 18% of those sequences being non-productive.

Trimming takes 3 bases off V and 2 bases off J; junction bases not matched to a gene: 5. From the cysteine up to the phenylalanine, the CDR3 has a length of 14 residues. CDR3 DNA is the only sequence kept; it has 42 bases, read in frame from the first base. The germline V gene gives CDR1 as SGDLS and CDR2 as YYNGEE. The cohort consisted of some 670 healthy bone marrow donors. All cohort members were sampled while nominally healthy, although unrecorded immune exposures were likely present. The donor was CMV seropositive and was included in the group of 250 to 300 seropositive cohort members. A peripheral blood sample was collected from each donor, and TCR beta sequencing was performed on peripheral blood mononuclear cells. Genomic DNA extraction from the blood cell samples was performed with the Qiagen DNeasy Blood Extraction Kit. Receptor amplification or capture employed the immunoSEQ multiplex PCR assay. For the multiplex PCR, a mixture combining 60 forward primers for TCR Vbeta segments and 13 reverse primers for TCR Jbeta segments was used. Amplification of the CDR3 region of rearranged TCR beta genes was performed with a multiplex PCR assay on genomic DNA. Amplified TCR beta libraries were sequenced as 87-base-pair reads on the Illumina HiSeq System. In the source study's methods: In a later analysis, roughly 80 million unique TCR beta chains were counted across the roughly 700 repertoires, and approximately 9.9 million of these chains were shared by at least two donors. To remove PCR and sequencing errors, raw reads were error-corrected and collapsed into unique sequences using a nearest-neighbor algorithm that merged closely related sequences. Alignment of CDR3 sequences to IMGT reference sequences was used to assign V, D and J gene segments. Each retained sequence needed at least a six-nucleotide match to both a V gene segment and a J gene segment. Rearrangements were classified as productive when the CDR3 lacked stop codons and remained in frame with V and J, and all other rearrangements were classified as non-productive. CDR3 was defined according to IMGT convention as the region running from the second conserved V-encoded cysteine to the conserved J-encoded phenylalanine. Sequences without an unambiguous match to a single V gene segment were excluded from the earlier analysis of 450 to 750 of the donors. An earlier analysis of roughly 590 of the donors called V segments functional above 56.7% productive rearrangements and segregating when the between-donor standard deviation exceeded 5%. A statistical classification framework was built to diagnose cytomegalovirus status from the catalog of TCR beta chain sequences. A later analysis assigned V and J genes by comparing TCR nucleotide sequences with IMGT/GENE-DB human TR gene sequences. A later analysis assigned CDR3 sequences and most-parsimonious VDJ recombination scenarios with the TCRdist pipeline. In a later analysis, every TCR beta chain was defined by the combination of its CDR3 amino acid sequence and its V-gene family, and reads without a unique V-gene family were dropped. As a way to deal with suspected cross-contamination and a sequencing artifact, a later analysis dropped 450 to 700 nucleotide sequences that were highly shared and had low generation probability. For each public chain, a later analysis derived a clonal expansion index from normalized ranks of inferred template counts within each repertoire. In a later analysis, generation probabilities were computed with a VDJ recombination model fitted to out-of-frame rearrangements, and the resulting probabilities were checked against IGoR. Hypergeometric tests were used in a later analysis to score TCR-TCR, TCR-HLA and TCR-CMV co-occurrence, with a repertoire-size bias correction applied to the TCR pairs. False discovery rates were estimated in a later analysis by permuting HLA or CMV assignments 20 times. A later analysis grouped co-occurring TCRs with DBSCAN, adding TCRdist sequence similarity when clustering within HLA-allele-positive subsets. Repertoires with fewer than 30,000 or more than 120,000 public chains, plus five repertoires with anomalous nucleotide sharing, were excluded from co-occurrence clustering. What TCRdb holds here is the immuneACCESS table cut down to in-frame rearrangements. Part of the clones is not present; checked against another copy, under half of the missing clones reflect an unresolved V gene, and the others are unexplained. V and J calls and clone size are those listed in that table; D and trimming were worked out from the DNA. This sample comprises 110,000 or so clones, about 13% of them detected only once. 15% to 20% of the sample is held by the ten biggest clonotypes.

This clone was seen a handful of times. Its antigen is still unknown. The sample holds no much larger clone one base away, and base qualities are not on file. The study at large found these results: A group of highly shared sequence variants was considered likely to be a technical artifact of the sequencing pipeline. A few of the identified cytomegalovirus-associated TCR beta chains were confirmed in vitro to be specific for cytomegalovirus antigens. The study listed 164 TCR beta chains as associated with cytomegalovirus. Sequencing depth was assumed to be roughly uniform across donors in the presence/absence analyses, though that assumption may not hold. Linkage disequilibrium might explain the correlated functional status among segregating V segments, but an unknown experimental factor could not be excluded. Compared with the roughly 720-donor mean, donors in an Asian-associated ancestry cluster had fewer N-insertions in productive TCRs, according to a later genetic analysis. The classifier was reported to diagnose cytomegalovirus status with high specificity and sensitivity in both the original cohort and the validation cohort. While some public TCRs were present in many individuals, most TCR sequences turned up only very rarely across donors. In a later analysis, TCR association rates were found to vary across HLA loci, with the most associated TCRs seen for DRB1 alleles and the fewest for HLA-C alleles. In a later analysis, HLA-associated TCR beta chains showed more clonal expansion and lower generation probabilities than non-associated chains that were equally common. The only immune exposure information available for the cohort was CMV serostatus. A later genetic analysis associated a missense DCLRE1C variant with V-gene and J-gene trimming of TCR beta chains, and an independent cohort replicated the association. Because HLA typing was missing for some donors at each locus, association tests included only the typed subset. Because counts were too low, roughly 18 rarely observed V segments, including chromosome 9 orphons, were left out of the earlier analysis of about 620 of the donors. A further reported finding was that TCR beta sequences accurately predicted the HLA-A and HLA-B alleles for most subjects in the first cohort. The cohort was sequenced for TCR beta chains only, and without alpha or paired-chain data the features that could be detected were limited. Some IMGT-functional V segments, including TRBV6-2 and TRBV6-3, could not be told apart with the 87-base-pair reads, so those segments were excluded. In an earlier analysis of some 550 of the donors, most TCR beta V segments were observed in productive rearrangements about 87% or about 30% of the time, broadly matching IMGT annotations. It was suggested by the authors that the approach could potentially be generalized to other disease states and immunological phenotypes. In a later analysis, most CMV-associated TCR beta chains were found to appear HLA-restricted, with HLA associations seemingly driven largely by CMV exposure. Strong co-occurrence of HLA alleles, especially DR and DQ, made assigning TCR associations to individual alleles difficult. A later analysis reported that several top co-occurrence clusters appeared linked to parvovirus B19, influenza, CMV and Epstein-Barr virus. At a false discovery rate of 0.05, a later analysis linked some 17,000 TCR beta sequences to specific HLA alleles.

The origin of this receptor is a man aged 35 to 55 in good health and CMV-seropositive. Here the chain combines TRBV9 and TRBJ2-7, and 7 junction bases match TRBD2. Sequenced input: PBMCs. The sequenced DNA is TGTGCCAGCAGCGCGGGAGGTTTAACCTACGAGCAGTACTTC. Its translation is CASSAGGLTYEQYF. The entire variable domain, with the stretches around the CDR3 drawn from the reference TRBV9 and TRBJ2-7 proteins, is DSGVTQTPKHLITATGQRVTLRCSPRSGDLSVYWYQQSLDQGLQFLIQYYNGEERAKGNILERFSAQQFPDLHSELNLSSLELGDSALYFCASSAGGLTYEQYFGPGTRLTVT.